The 20 T cell receptor beta chains given below trace back to one sample, sequenced in a study of early T cells in non-severe SARS-CoV-2 infection (dated by TCRdb to the early 2020s). The receptor library was made with 5' RACE. These reads were obtained on a NextSeq 500. Using fastp at Q25 and MiXCR, TCRdb reprocessed the public reads and kept productive beta chains. Each record represents a unique CDR3 protein, reported with the most common genes and DNA among its rows. The sample table lists roughly 20,000 distinct CDR3 sequences, around 6.1% of them with a count of one. The biggest ten clones account for 6.3% of the sample. Input material: whole blood. The receptor source for this set is an adult who was a healthcare worker with PCR-confirmed SARS-CoV-2 infection or an uninfected control (not recorded which).

By share, this clonotype ranks as medium-sized. CDR3 sequence: CASSPFRGALNQPQHF. In DNA, the CDR3 is TGTGCCAGCAGCCCCTTTCGGGGGGCTTTAAATCAGCCCCAGCATTTT. The chain has TRBV6-5 and TRBJ1-5, with a possible D match to TRBD1 (6 bases). The germline CDR1 and CDR2 sequences are MNHEY and SVGAGI. V dropped 6 bases and J dropped 4 bases, with 19 bases sitting between them. The CDR3 loop spans 16 amino acids.

The chain carries TRBV3-1 and TRBJ2-2; D unresolved. Germline V lookup: CDR1 LGHDT, CDR2 YNNKEL (reference sequence). Trimming removed 2 bases at V and 6 bases at J, with 1 base between. The CDR3 has 11 residues. The CDR3 here is CASSQPGELFF. CDR3 DNA: TGTGCCAGCAGCCAACCCGGGGAGCTGTTTTTT.

This clonotype was detected many times. The V gene is TRBV11-2, the J gene TRBJ2-3, with D unclear. There are 13 residues in the CDR3. V was shortened by 1 base and J by 4 bases, with 6 bases between the two germline ends. The germline V gene encodes CDR1 SGHAT and CDR2 FQNNGV. The CDR3, as DNA: TGTGCCAGCAGCTTAGCCGGGCCAGATACGCAGTATTTT. It specifies CASSLAGPDTQYF. The entire variable domain, with the rest obtained from reference TRBV11-2 and TRBJ2-3, is as follows: EAGVAQSPRYKIIEKRQSVAFWCNPISGHATLYWYQQILGQGPKLLIQFQNNGVVDDSQLPKDRFSAERLKGVDSTLKIQPAKLEDSAVYLCASSLAGPDTQYFGPGTRLTVL.

This clonotype was picked up a small number of times. This sequence joins TRBV7-8 and TRBJ1-1; D is undetermined. Germline V lookup: CDR1 SGHVS, CDR2 FQNEAQ. This CDR3 contains 13 residues. V was shortened by 7 bases and J by 4 bases, with 13 bases between the two germline ends. DNA for the CDR3: TGTGCCAGCATGGAAAGTTCGAGCACTGAAGCTTTCTTT. Residues: CASMESSSTEAFF.

This clonotype came up many times. The V call is TRBV24-1, the J call TRBJ2-3, with D possibly being TRBD1 (7 bases). This CDR3 region has 16 residues. V lost 3 bases, J lost 1 base, and 13 bases lay in between. CDR1 and CDR2 (germline): KGHDR, SFDVKD. CDR3 sequence: CATSDQGGPGTDTQYF. The CDR3 region has the DNA TGTGCCACCAGTGATCAGGGGGGACCTGGCACAGATACGCAGTATTTT.

In this sample, this clonotype turned up a few times. The chain links TRBV4-1 to TRBJ2-1, with 15 bases lining up with TRBD2. CDR3 length: 16 residues. The trim removed 2 bases at V and 9 bases at J, leaving 5 bases unmatched. Germline assignment: CDR1 MGHRA and CDR2 YSYEKL. The CDR3 protein is CASSQRTSGRESEQFF. The CDR3 nucleotides read TGCGCCAGCAGCCAAAGGACTAGCGGGAGGGAGAGTGAGCAGTTCTTC.

This clonotype was recorded many times. The chain couples TRBV13 to TRBJ1-1; TRBD1 aligns across 8 bases. V gave up 3 bases and J gave up 3 bases; unmatched junction bases: 3. The germline gives CDR1 PRHDT, CDR2 FYEKMQ (reference sequence). The CDR3 is 14 amino acids. Written as DNA, the CDR3 is TGTGCCAGCAGCTTGGACAGGGTCGACACTGAAGCTTTCTTT. It specifies CASSLDRVDTEAFF.

This clonotype was counted ten times or more. The chain has TRBV9 and TRBJ2-3, with unresolved D. Trimming cost V 2 bases and J 4 bases, with 11 bases left between them. Per germline, CDR1 SGDLS and CDR2 YYNGEE. CDR3 length: 14 residues. CDR3: CASSVENAPDTQYF. The CDR3, as DNA: TGTGCCAGCAGCGTCGAGAATGCGCCAGATACGCAGTATTTT.

This clonotype came up a few times. The rearrangement links TRBV19 to TRBJ2-1; no firm D call. This CDR3 comprises 13 residues. Germline lookup yields CDR1 LNHDA and CDR2 SQIVND (reference sequence). Trimming removed 3 bases from V and 9 bases from J, with 12 bases in between. Here the CDR3 reads CASSIGARVEQFF. Here the CDR3 DNA reads TGTGCCAGTAGTATTGGTGCCCGGGTTGAGCAGTTCTTC.

In this sample, this clonotype is medium-sized. The J gene is TRBJ2-1, the V gene TRBV6-2 or TRBV6-3; tentatively, D is TRBD1 (6 bases). The CDR3 length is 13 residues. Germline-derived CDR1 and CDR2 are MNHEY and SVGEGT. V shed 2 bases and J shed 5 bases, with 7 bases lying between them. The CDR3 DNA reads as TGTGCCAGCAGTTACCGGGACAACAATGAGCAGTTCTTC. It encodes CASSYRDNNEQFF.

In its sample, this clonotype was seen many times. The V gene is TRBV2, the J gene TRBJ2-7; D possibly corresponds to TRBD1 (6 bases). V lost 8 bases and J 6 bases, leaving 14 bases between the germline ends. Germline CDR1 SNHLY, CDR2 FYNNEI. The CDR3 has 12 residues. The CDR3, as DNA: TGTGCCAGCGAGGGGGAAGAACCCGAGCAGTACTTC. Translation gives CASEGEEPEQYF.

This clonotype has a count of ten or more. This rearrangement joins TRBV5-4 to TRBJ2-1; D tentatively fits TRBD1 or TRBD2 (5 bases each). From germline, CDR1 is SGHNT and CDR2 YYREEE (reference sequence). The CDR3 runs 15 residues. V lost 0 bases and J lost 7, with 14 bases in between. DNA of the CDR3: TGTGCCAGCAGCTTGGCTGGGGGTGGCAGGAATGAGCAGTTCTTC. Residues: CASSLAGGGRNEQFF. Variable domain in full (rest from reference TRBV5-4 and TRBJ2-1): ETGVTQSPTHLIKTRGQQVTLRCSSQSGHNTVSWYQQALGQGPQFIFQYYREEENGRGNFPPRFSGLQFPNYSSELNVNALELDDSALYLCASSLAGGGRNEQFFGPGTRLTVL.

In its sample, this clonotype was seen many times. Here the CDR3 reads CASSLDGGGTGELFF. The DNA for the CDR3 is TGTGCCAGCAGCTTAGATGGGGGCGGCACCGGGGAGCTGTTTTTT. The V gene is TRBV11-2, the J gene TRBJ2-2; the D gene is possibly TRBD1 (6 bases). CDR3 length: 15 amino acids. The germline CDR1 and CDR2 sequences are SGHAT and FQNNGV. Trimming pared 0 bases from V and 4 bases from J, leaving 9 bases between.

In its sample, this clonotype was seen many times. The rearrangement joins TRBV28 to TRBJ2-7; 9 nucleotides line up with TRBD1. Germline trimming cut 5 bases from V and 3 bases from J; bases unmatched to any gene: 8. This CDR3 region has 15 residues. CDR1 and CDR2 (germline): MDHEN, SYDVKM. The CDR3 here is CASSGPGQGNYEQYF. The CDR3 DNA is TGTGCCAGCAGTGGACCGGGACAGGGTAACTACGAGCAGTACTTC.

This clonotype was recorded many times. The gene calls are TRBV28 and TRBJ2-7, with a possible D match to TRBD2 (6 bases). V lost 5 bases, J lost 3 bases, and 14 bases lay in between. Germline CDR1 reads MDHEN; CDR2 reads SYDVKM. The CDR3 sequence is 14 residues long. The CDR3 protein is CASSAPGVRYEQYF. The CDR3 DNA reads TGTGCCAGCAGTGCCCCGGGGGTCCGCTACGAGCAGTACTTC.

This clonotype was found many times. The J gene is TRBJ1-2, the V gene TRBV28; no reliable D call. Trimming cost V 7 bases and J 2 bases, with 8 bases left between them. CDR3 length equals 12 residues. Per the germline V gene, CDR1 is MDHEN and CDR2 is SYDVKM. The CDR3 nucleotides are TGTGCCAGCAATAAGCAAAACTATGGCTACACCTTC. Translating it yields CASNKQNYGYTF.

This clonotype is medium-sized (0.01 to 0.1%) within its sample. This rearrangement joins TRBV20-1 to TRBJ1-4; 7 positions match TRBD1. The germline V gene encodes CDR1 DFQATT and CDR2 SNEGSKA (reference sequence). This CDR3 region has 14 residues. The V segment lost 2 bases and the J segment 8 bases; nucleotides outside the gene matches: 8. In nucleotides, the CDR3 is TGCAGTGCTAGACCGGGACAGTTGGGAGAAAAACTGTTTTTT. Protein: CSARPGQLGEKLFF.

The table lists this clonotype with many counts. The V call is TRBV4-1, the J call TRBJ1-5, with D unclear. CDR1 is MGHRA and CDR2 is YSYEKL in the germline V gene. Trimming left V 0 bases short and J 3 bases short, with 9 bases between. The CDR3 is 15 residues long. CDR3 residues: CASSQETPSNQPQHF. In DNA form, the CDR3 reads TGCGCCAGCAGCCAAGAGACACCGTCCAATCAGCCCCAGCATTTT.

This clonotype was found many times. This chain links TRBV14 with TRBJ2-2; D not certain. From germline, CDR1 is SGHDN and CDR2 FVKESK. This CDR3 has 10 amino acids. Deletions cut 11 bases from V and 7 bases from J, with 8 bases between. CDR3 amino acids: CAGRDGELFF. For the CDR3, the DNA is TGTGCCGGTAGAGACGGGGAGCTGTTTTTT.

This clonotype was observed many times. The chain couples TRBV20-1 to TRBJ2-3; 7 positions match TRBD2. The J segment lost 4 bases and the V segment lost 5 bases, leaving 9 bases of the junction unmatched. The CDR3 runs 14 residues. Germline CDR1 DFQATT, CDR2 SNEGSKA (reference sequence). Written as DNA, the CDR3 is TGCAGTGCTTCCCCACTAGCGTTTGCAGATACGCAGTATTTT. Translating it yields CSASPLAFADTQYF.